Below, 24 T cell receptor beta chains from the same sample are listed, as sequenced in a study of T cell changes during pregnancy in multiple sclerosis. Sequencing used immunoSEQ multiplex PCR; TCRdb keeps in-frame clones, though not all of them. Counted here are more than 25,000 clones, approximately 88% occurring once; the ten biggest clones make up about 9.6%. Sample: CD8+ T cells from peripheral blood mononuclear cells, taken in the first trimester of pregnancy. These receptors were collected from a female donor with multiple sclerosis, enrolled in a pregnancy study.

This chain links TRBV11-2 with TRBJ2-7; TRBD1 might be the D (6 bases). The germline V and J ends were trimmed by 5 bases and 3 bases, with 20 bases remaining between them. CDR3 length equals 16 residues. Germline V gene sequence: CDR1 SGHAT, CDR2 FQNNGV. CDR3 in DNA: TGTGCCAGCAGCCCCTACCTCCGGGACACCCACTACGAGCAGTACTTC. Translation gives CASSPYLRDTHYEQYF.

The V and J genes are TRBV7-9 and TRBJ2-7, with 8 positions matching TRBD1. Germline V gene data show CDR1 as SEHNR and CDR2 as FQNEAQ (reference sequence). The CDR3 sequence is 14 residues long. V shed 4 bases, J shed 5 bases, and the junction held 7 bases outside the gene matches. The CDR3 loop is CASSSRGQVHEQYF. CDR3 DNA: TGTGCCAGCAGCTCCCGGGGACAGGTCCACGAGCAGTACTTC.

The V and J genes are TRBV7-2 and TRBJ2-7; 11 nucleotides align to TRBD1. Trimming removed 2 bases from V and 3 bases from J; junction bases left unmatched: 3. This CDR3 is built from 15 residues. Germline V lookup: CDR1 SGHTA, CDR2 FQGNSA. CDR3 in amino acids: CASSLPGQGGYEQYF. The CDR3 DNA follows: TGTGCCAGCAGCTTACCGGGACAGGGGGGCTACGAGCAGTACTTC.

The genes are TRBV6-5 and TRBJ2-7, with D unresolved. CDR3 length equals 13 residues. The germline gives CDR1 MNHEY, CDR2 SVGAGI. V was shortened by 2 bases and J by 4 bases, with 9 bases between the two germline ends. The CDR3: CASSYAFLYEQYF. The CDR3 nucleotides are TGTGCCAGCAGTTACGCCTTCCTATACGAGCAGTACTTC.

V gene TRBV15 combines with J gene TRBJ2-1, with 7 bases lining up with TRBD2. Germline trimming cut 5 bases from V and 8 bases from J; bases unmatched to any gene: 9. The length of the CDR3 is 14 residues. Germline CDR1 reads LNHNV; CDR2 reads YYDKDF (reference sequence). The CDR3 coding sequence is TGTGCCACCAGCCAGAGTGGGGGGGTCGATGAGCAGTTCTTC. Residues: CATSQSGGVDEQFF.

The rearrangement uses TRBV6-5 and TRBJ2-5; 9 bases are shared with TRBD2. Losses at the gene ends were 0 bases for V and 1 base for J; bases not matched to a gene: 3. Germline V gives CDR1 MNHEY, CDR2 SVGAGI. This CDR3 spans 16 amino acids. The CDR3 DNA is TGTGCCAGCAGTTACTCGAATAGCGGGGGCCAAGAGACCCAGTACTTC. As protein: CASSYSNSGGQETQYF.

CDR3 sequence: CASSLGTGYEQYF. The CDR3 region has the DNA TGCGCCAGCAGCCTAGGGACTGGATACGAGCAGTACTTC. The chain has TRBV5-1 and TRBJ2-7, with D maybe TRBD2 (6 bases). V was clipped by 4 bases and J by 4 bases, with 12 bases between them. This CDR3 contains 13 residues. Germline loops: CDR1 SGHRS, CDR2 YFSETQ. Filled out from reference TRBV5-1 and TRBJ2-7, the complete variable domain reads KAGVTQTPRYLIKTRGQQVTLSCSPISGHRSVSWYQQTPGQGLQFLFEYFSETQRNKGNFPGRFSGRQFSNSRSEMNVSTLELGDSALYLCASSLGTGYEQYFGPGTRLTVT.

The chain employs TRBV7-3 and TRBJ2-1; TRBD2 is a possible D gene (5 bases). This CDR3 has 14 amino acids. The V and J ends lost 4 bases and 5 bases respectively, with 12 bases between them. Germline-derived CDR1 and CDR2 are SGHTA and FQGTGA. For the CDR3, the DNA is TGTGCCAGCAGCTCAGGAGGACTGGACAATGAGCAGTTCTTC. This sequence encodes CASSSGGLDNEQFF.

This clone was observed a single time. The V gene is TRBV7-9, the J gene TRBJ2-2, with D maybe TRBD2 (5 bases). Per germline, CDR1 SEHNR and CDR2 FQNEAQ (reference sequence). Between the trimmed V and J ends, which lost 1 base and 5 bases, there was a span of 11 bases. The CDR3 extends over 15 amino acids. CDR3 DNA: TGTGCCAGCAGCTTAGAGGCGGGTACAACCGGGGAGCTGTTTTTT. Protein: CASSLEAGTTGELFF.

This chain connects TRBV12-5 to TRBJ1-1; a possible D gene is TRBD1 (5 bases). Germline CDR1 and CDR2: LGHNT and FRNRAP. This CDR3 has 15 amino acids. The V end lost 0 bases, the J end lost 3 bases, and 11 bases lay between the germline ends. CDR3 in DNA: TGTGCTAGTGGTTTGGTCCTAGCGGGGGACACTGAAGCTTTCTTT. Protein product: CASGLVLAGDTEAFF. The entire variable domain, with the rest obtained from reference TRBV12-5 and TRBJ1-1, is as follows: DARVTQTPRHKVTEMGQEVTMRCQPILGHNTVFWYRQTMMQGLELLAYFRNRAPLDDSGMPKDRFSAEMPDATLATLKIQPSEPRDSAVYFCASGLVLAGDTEAFFGQGTRLTVV.

This chain connects TRBV10-3 to TRBJ2-1; TRBD1 is a possible D gene (6 bases). The CDR3 loop spans 14 amino acids. Trimming removed 3 bases from V and 6 bases from J, with 12 bases in between. Looked up from germline, CDR1 is ENHRY and CDR2 is SYGVKD. The CDR3 bases are TGTGCCATCAGTGATCAGGGGACCAGCAATGAGCAGTTCTTC. Translated: CAISDQGTSNEQFF.

The rearrangement joins TRBV27 to TRBJ1-4, with a tentative D call TRBD1 (6 bases). CDR3 length: 16 residues. Germline V lookup: CDR1 MNHEY, CDR2 SMNVEV (reference sequence). Trimming removed 5 bases from V and 6 bases from J, with 19 bases in between. The CDR3 nucleotides are TGTGCCAGCAGTGCTCAACAGGGAGAAGGATATGAAAAACTGTTTTTT. Translation: CASSAQQGEGYEKLFF. The full variable domain, with the rest looked up from reference TRBV27 and TRBJ1-4, is EAQVTQNPRYLITVTGKKLTVTCSQNMNHEYMSWYRQDPGLGLRQIYYSMNVEVTDKGDVPEGYKVSRKEKRNFPLILESPSPNQTSLYFCASSAQQGEGYEKLFFGSGTQLSVL.

The chain employs TRBV9 and TRBJ2-7; tentative D call: TRBD1 (5 bases). V was cut by 0 bases and J by 0 bases, with 10 bases left in between. Germline assignment: CDR1 SGDLS and CDR2 YYNGEE. This CDR3 comprises 15 residues. The CDR3 DNA follows: TGTGCCAGCAGCGTAGGTGGGGCCAGCTCCTACGAGCAGTACTTC. As protein: CASSVGGASSYEQYF.

The gene calls are TRBV2 and TRBJ1-1; the match to TRBD1 covers 8 bases. Germline V gene lookup returns CDR1 SNHLY and CDR2 FYNNEI. The junction had 10 bases not matched to a gene; V was cut back by 6 bases and J by 1 base. The CDR3 sequence is 16 residues long. In DNA, the CDR3 is TGTGCCAGCAGAACCCCCCCCGGGACAGGGAACACTGAAGCTTTCTTT. Translated, it gives CASRTPPGTGNTEAFF.

The genes are TRBV28 and TRBJ2-7; TRBD1 matches at 11 bases. The germline V gene has CDR1 MDHEN and CDR2 SYDVKM. This CDR3 is 14 amino acids long. Trimming cost V 10 bases and J 7 bases; bases outside gene matches: 12. The CDR3 sequence: CAITDGQGAREQYF. DNA for the CDR3: TGTGCCATCACAGACGGACAGGGGGCGCGAGAGCAGTACTTC.

The chain couples TRBV14 to TRBJ1-2; D perhaps matches TRBD1 (6 bases). CDR3 length: 15 amino acids. V lost 5 bases, J lost 3 bases, and 16 bases lay in between. Germline CDR1 and CDR2: SGHDN and FVKESK. The CDR3 protein is CASSGEAGAYYGYTF. DNA of the CDR3: TGTGCCAGCAGCGGAGAGGCGGGGGCCTACTATGGCTACACCTTC.

The gene calls are TRBV27 and TRBJ2-5; 11 bases match TRBD2. The CDR3 is made up of 16 amino acids. V gave up 4 bases and J gave up 5 bases; unmatched junction bases: 9. Germline V gene lookup returns CDR1 MNHEY and CDR2 SMNVEV (reference sequence). The CDR3 protein is CASSSRLAGSVETQYF. In DNA, the CDR3 is TGTGCCAGCAGTTCCCGACTAGCGGGGAGTGTGGAGACCCAGTACTTC.

The chain has TRBV10-3 and TRBJ1-1; TRBD1 agrees at 8 bases. After removal of 10 bases from V and 1 base from J, the junction contained 2 bases not matched to a gene. CDR3 length: 12 amino acids. Germline assignment: CDR1 ENHRY and CDR2 SYGVKD. The CDR3 region is CATGQGNTEAFF. The CDR3 DNA reads TGTGCCACCGGACAGGGGAACACTGAAGCTTTCTTT.

The chain employs TRBV9 and TRBJ1-1; D unresolved. Germline CDR1 reads SGDLS; CDR2 reads YYNGEE. The CDR3 length is 13 residues. The V and J ends lost 3 bases and 5 bases respectively, with 11 bases between them. Here the CDR3 DNA reads TGTGCCAGCAGCGAGGGAGGTGGGACTGAAGCTTTCTTT. As protein: CASSEGGGTEAFF.

The chain joins TRBV7-9 to TRBJ2-1; D is uncertain. Germline V lookup: CDR1 SEHNR, CDR2 FQNEAQ (reference sequence). The CDR3 covers 13 residues. V was trimmed by 1 base and J by 8 bases, leaving 9 bases between them. The DNA of the CDR3 is TGTGCCAGCAGCTTAGGGGCCTCGGATGAGCAGTTCTTC. This gives the protein CASSLGASDEQFF.

The J gene is TRBJ2-1, the V gene TRBV6-1; TRBD1 aligns across 7 bases. Trimming at V came to 6 bases and at J to 1 base, leaving 3 bases not matched to a gene. Germline loops: CDR1 MNHNS, CDR2 SASEGT. The CDR3 is 14 residues long. CDR3 DNA: TGTGCCAGCAGCGAGGGACAGTCCTACAATGAGCAGTTCTTC. Residues: CASSEGQSYNEQFF.

V and J are TRBV14 and TRBJ2-1, with TRBD2 matching over 7 bases. The ends lost 5 bases at V and 3 bases at J; junction bases unmatched: 4. The germline V gene encodes CDR1 SGHDN and CDR2 FVKESK. This CDR3 is built from 14 residues. The CDR3 region is CASSVRDYYNEQFF. The DNA for the CDR3 is TGTGCCAGCAGCGTCCGGGACTACTACAATGAGCAGTTCTTC.

This clone is labeled medium-sized. The V gene is TRBV28, the J gene TRBJ2-1, with D possibly being TRBD2 (6 bases). The CDR3 has 14 amino acids. Trimming stripped 2 bases from V and 10 bases from J, with 15 bases between. Germline V gene sequence: CDR1 MDHEN, CDR2 SYDVKM. CDR3 loop: CASSLHPQGGEQFF. In nucleotides, the CDR3 is TGTGCCAGCAGTTTACACCCGCAGGGAGGAGAGCAGTTCTTC.

This clone was recorded once. V gene TRBV13 combines with J gene TRBJ2-5, with D uncertain. The CDR3 is 14 residues long. Trimming stripped 1 base from V and 0 bases from J, with 6 bases between. Per germline, CDR1 PRHDT and CDR2 FYEKMQ (reference sequence). CDR3 protein: CASSLVADQETQYF. The CDR3 region has the DNA TGTGCCAGCAGCTTAGTGGCAGACCAAGAGACCCAGTACTTC.